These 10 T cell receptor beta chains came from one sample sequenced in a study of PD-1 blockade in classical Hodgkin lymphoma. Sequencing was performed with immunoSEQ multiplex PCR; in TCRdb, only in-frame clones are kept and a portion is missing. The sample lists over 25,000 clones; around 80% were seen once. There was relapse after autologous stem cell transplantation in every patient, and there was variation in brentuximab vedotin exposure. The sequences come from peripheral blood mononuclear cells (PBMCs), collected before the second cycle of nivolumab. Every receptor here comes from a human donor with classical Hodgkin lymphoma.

The CDR3 bases are TGCAGCGTTGACCAGAGACCTAAAGCTTTCTTT. Protein product: CSVDQRPKAFF. The V call is TRBV29-1, the J call TRBJ1-1; D unresolved. CDR3 length equals 11 residues. V lost 3 bases, J lost 9 bases, and 11 bases lay in between. Germline V gene lookup returns CDR1 SQVTM and CDR2 ANQGSEA.

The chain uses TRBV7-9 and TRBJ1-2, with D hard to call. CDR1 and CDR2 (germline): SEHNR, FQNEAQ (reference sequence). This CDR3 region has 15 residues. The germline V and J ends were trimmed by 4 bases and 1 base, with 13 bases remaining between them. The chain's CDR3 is CASSSVVDINYGYTF. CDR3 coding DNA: TGTGCCAGCAGCTCGGTAGTTGATATTAACTATGGCTACACCTTC.

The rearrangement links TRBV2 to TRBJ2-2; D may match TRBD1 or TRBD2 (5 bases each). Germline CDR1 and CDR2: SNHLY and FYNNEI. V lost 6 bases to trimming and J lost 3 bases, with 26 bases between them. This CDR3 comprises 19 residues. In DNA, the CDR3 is TGTGCCAGCAGCCCCCTACTAGGGTGGGGCGGACCACACACCGGGGAGCTGTTTTTT. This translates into CASSPLLGWGGPHTGELFF.

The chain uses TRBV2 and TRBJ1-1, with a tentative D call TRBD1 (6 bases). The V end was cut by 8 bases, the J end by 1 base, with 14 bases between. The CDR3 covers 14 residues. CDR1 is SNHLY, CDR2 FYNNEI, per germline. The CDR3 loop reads CASPGGGPNTEAFF. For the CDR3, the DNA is TGTGCCAGCCCCGGGGGGGGCCCGAACACTGAAGCTTTCTTT.

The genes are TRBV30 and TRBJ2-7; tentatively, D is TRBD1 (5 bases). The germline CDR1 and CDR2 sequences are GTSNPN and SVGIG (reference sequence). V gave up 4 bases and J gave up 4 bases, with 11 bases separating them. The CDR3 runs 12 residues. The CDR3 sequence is CAWTQGEYEQYF. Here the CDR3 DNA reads TGTGCCTGGACTCAGGGCGAGTACGAGCAGTACTTC.

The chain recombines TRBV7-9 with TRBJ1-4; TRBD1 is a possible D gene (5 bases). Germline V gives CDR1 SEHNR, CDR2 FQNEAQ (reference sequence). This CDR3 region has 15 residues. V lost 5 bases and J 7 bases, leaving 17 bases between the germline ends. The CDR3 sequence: CASSPRGQQREKLFF. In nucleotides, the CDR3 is TGTGCCAGCAGCCCCCGGGGCCAACAGCGTGAAAAACTGTTTTTT.

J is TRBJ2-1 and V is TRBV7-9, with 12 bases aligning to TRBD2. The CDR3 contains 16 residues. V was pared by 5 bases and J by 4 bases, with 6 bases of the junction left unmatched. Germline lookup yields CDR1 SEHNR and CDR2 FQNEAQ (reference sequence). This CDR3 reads CASSPWGLAGYNEQFF. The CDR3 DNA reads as TGTGCCAGCAGCCCATGGGGACTAGCGGGTTACAATGAGCAGTTCTTC.

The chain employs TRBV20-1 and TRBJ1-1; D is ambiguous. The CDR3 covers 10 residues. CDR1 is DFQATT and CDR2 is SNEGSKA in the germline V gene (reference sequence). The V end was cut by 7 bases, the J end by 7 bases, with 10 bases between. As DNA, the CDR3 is TGCAGTGGATTCGGCAGTGAAGCTTTCTTT. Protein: CSGFGSEAFF.

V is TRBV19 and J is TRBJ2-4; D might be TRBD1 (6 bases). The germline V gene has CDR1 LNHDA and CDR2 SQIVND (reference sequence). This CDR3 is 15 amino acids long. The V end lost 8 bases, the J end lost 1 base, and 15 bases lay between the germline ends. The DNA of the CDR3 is TGTGCCAGTCCCGATCACAGGGTGGCCAAAAACATTCAGTACTTC. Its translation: CASPDHRVAKNIQYF. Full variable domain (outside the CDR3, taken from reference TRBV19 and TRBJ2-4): DGGITQSPKYLFRKEGQNVTLSCEQNLNHDAMYWYRQDPGQGLRLIYYSQIVNDFQKGDIAEGYSVSREKKESFPLTVTSAQKNPTAFYLCASPDHRVAKNIQYFGAGTRLSVL.

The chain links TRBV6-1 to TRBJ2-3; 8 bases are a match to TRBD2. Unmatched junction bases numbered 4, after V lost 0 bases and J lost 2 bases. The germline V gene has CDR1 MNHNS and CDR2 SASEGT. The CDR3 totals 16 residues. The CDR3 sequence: CASSEASGGDTDTQYF. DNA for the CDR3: TGTGCCAGCAGTGAAGCGAGCGGGGGAGACACAGATACGCAGTATTTT.